The source of this T cell receptor (beta chain) is a study of shared clonotypes between healthy human individuals. Across the whole study: Plates per donor: three CD4 naive, three CD4 memory, two CD8 naive, one CD8 memory.

Findings and limits, study-wide: Sharing across four donors was highest in naive CD4 (approximately 5%) and lowest in memory CD8 (0.4%).

CDR1 and CDR2 from the germline V gene are MNHEY and SMNVEV (reference sequence). V lost 6 bases and J lost 11, with 20 bases in between. CDR3 size: 15 residues. Per the study methods: Junction-only sequences produced by ImmunoSEQ had no quality scores, so filtering differed. Using immunoSEQ multiplex PCR, the repertoire was profiled, and TCRdb retains in-frame clones only, with some absent. V, J and clone size are taken as reported in that table, and D and trimming were inferred from the DNA itself. The data contain around 2.3 million clones, approximately 96% of them singletons. For this clone: What it binds is unknown.

Partitioning of CD4+ cells yielded a CD45RA+ naive subset and a CD45RA-negative memory subset. Material: naive CD4+ T cells sorted from blood. Subset: CD45RA+ positively selected. The origin of this receptor is a man aged 18 to 30 in good health. J is TRBJ1-6 and V is TRBV27; D unresolved. The CDR3 nucleotides read TGTGCCAGCAGGTGGGCGTTGAGGGCGAACGCACCCCTCCACTTT. This codes for CASRWALRANAPLHF.